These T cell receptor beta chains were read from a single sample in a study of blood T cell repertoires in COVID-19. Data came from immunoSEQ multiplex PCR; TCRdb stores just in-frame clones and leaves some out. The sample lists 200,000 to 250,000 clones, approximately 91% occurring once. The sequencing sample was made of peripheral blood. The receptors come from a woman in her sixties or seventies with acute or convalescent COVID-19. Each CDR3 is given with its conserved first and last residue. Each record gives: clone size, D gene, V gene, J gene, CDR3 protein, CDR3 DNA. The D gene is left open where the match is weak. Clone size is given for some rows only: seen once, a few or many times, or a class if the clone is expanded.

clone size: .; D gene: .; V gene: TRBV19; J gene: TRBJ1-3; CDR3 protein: CASRPGRRNTIYF; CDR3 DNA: TGTGCCAGTAGACCAGGGAGGAGAAACACCATATATTTT
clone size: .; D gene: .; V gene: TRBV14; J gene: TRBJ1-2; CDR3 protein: CASSQETANYGYTF; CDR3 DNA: TGTGCCAGCAGCCAAGAAACAGCTAACTATGGCTACACCTTC
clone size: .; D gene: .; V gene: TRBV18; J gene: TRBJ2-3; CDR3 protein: CASSPDGVFTDTQYF; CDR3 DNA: TGTGCCAGCTCACCCGACGGGGTTTTCACAGATACGCAGTATTTT
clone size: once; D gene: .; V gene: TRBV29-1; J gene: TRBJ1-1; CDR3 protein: CSGYGPTEAFF; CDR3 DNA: TGCAGCGGCTATGGGCCCACTGAAGCTTTCTTT
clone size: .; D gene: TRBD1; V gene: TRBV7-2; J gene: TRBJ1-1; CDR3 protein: CASSLVLGQKISEAFF; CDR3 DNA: TGTGCCAGCAGCTTAGTCTTGGGACAGAAGATTTCTGAAGCTTTCTTT
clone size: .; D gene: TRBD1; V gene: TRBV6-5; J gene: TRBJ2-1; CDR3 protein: CASSGDRGDEQFF; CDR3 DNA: TGTGCCAGCAGCGGAGACAGGGGTGATGAGCAGTTCTTC
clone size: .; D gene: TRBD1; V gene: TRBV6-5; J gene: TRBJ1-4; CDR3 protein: CASSLRPGGYEKLFF; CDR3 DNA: TGTGCCAGCAGCTTACGCCCAGGGGGATATGAAAAACTGTTTTTT
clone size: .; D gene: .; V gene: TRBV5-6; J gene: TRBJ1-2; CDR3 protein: CASSLREATFYGYTF; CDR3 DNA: TGTGCCAGCAGCTTAAGAGAGGCTACCTTCTATGGCTACACCTTC
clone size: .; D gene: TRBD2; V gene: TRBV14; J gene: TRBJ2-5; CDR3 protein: CASSQSYGRATQYF; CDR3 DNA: TGTGCCAGCAGCCAAAGTTACGGGAGGGCAACCCAGTACTTC
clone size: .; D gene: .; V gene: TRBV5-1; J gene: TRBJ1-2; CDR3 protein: CASSLGLQINYGYTF; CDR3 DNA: TGCGCCAGCAGCTTGGGTTTACAGATTAACTATGGCTACACCTTC
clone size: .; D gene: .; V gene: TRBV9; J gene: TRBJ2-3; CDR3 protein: CASSERVGGLSTDTQYF; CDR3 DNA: TGTGCCAGCAGCGAGAGGGTGGGGGGGCTTAGCACAGATACGCAGTATTTT
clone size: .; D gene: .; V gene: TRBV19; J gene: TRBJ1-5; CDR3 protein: CASSIRDSTNQPQHF; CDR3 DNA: TGTGCCAGTAGTATTCGGGATTCGACCAATCAGCCCCAGCATTTT
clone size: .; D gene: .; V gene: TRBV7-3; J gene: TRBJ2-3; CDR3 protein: CASTPPGGDTQYF; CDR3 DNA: TGTGCCAGTACACCGCCTGGGGGGGATACGCAGTATTTT
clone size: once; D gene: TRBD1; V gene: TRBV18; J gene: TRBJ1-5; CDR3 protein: CASSPQGARNQPQHF; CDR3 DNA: TGTGCCAGCTCACCCCAGGGGGCTCGCAATCAGCCCCAGCATTTT
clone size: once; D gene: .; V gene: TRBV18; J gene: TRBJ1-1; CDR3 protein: CASSPSGQGYAEAFF; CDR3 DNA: TGTGCCAGCTCACCATCAGGCCAGGGGTACGCTGAAGCTTTCTTT
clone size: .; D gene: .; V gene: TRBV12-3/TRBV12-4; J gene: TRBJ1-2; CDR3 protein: CASSFGGSGYTF; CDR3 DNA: TGTGCCAGCAGTTTTGGGGGCTCGGGCTACACCTTC
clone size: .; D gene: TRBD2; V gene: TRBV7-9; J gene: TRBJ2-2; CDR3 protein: CASSSVGTSGTGELFF; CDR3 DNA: TGTGCCAGCAGCTCAGTAGGGACTAGCGGCACCGGGGAGCTGTTTTTT
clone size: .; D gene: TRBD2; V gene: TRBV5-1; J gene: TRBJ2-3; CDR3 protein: CASSLVAGSTDTQYF; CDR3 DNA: TGCGCCAGCAGCTTGGTAGCGGGAAGCACAGATACGCAGTATTTT
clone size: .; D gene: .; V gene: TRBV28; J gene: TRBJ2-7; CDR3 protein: CASRQTQIRASSYEQYF; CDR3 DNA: TGTGCCAGCAGACAGACTCAAATCAGGGCCTCCTCCTACGAGCAGTACTTC
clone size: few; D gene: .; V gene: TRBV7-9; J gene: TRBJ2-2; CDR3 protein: CASSLGGHTGELFF; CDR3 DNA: TGTGCCAGCAGCCTGGGCGGGCACACCGGGGAGCTGTTTTTT
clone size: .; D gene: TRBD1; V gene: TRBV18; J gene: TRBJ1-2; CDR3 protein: CASSASGTGINYGYTF; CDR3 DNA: TGTGCCAGCTCAGCATCCGGGACAGGGATCAACTATGGCTACACCTTC
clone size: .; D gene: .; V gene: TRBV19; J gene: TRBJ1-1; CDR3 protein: CASSMDRTTEAFF; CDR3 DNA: TGTGCCAGTAGTATGGACAGAACGACTGAAGCTTTCTTT
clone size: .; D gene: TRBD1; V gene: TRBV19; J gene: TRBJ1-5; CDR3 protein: CASSIPMTGYSNQPQHF; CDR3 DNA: TGTGCCAGTAGTATCCCGATGACAGGGTATAGCAATCAGCCCCAGCATTTT
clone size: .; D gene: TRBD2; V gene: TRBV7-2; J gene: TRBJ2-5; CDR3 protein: CASSDGTSGRLGETQYF; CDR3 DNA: TGTGCCAGCAGCGACGGGACTAGCGGACGCCTGGGCGAGACCCAGTACTTC
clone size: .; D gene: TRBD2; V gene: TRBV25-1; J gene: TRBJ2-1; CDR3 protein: CASSDNVAGAYNEQFF; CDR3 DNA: TGTGCCAGCAGTGACAACGTAGCGGGGGCCTACAATGAGCAGTTCTTC
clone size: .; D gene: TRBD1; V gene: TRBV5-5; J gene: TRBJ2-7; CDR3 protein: CASSLGGGTGSYEQYF; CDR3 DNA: TGTGCCAGCAGCTTGGGGGGTGGGACAGGGTCCTACGAGCAGTACTTC
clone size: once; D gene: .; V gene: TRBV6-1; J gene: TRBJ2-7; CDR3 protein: CASSESSSYEQYF; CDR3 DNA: TGTGCCAGCAGTGAGTCCAGCTCCTACGAGCAGTACTTC
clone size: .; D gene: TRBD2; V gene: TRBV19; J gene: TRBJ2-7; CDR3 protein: CASSSGGATYEQYF; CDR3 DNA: TGTGCCAGTAGTAGCGGGGGGGCTACCTACGAGCAGTACTTC
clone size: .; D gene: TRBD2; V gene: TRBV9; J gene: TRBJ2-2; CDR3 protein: CASSSRGGRATGELFF; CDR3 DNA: TGTGCCAGCAGCTCCCGGGGAGGGAGGGCCACCGGGGAGCTGTTTTTT
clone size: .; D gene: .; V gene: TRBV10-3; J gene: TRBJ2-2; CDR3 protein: CAISGWAPNTGELFF; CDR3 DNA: TGTGCCATCAGTGGTTGGGCCCCAAACACCGGGGAGCTGTTTTTT
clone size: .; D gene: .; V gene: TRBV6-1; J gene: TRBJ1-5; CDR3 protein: CASSDSTGGNQPQHF; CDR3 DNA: TGTGCCAGCAGTGACAGCACGGGGGGCAATCAGCCCCAGCATTTT
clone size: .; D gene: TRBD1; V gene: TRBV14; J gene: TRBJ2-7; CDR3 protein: CASSLQGVTYEQYF; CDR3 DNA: TGTGCCAGCAGCCTCCAGGGGGTCACCTACGAGCAGTACTTC